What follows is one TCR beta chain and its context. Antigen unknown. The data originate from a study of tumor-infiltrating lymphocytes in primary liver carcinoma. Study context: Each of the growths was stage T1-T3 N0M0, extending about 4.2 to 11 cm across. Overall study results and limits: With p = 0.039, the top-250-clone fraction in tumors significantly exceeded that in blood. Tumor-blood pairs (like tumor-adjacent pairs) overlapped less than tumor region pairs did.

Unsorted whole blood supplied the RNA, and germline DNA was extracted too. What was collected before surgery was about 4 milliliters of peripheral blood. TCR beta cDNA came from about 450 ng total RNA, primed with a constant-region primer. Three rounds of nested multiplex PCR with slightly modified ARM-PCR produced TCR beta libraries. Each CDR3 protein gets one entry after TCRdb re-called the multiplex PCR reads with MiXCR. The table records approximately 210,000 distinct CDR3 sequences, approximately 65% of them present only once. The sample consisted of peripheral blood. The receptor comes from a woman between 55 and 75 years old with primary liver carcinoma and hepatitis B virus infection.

The CDR3 sequence: CASSGQLAASTDTQYF. In DNA, the CDR3 is TGTGCCAGCAGCGGACAACTAGCGGCTAGCACAGATACGCAGTATTTT. The chain carries TRBV5-4 and TRBJ2-3; 8 nucleotides line up with TRBD2. The V and J ends lost 4 bases and 0 bases, in that order; junction bases with no gene match: 7. This CDR3 comprises 16 residues. Per germline, CDR1 SGHNT and CDR2 YYREEE (reference sequence).